Listed below are T cell receptor beta chains from one sample, sequenced in a study of CD8 T cells in ankylosing spondylitis. TCRdb reprocessed the 5' RACE reads with MiXCR, giving one entry per CDR3 protein. Of 210,000 or so distinct CDR3 sequences in the sample, roughly 25% were seen once. The sequencing input was blood, either unsorted or a sorted T cell fraction (not recorded which). The receptors shown here come from a male donor with ankylosing spondylitis or in good health (not recorded which). CDR3s include the opening cysteine and the closing phenylalanine or tryptophan. The D gene is left open where the match is weak. A row's size may be missing; if present it is once, few, many or a size class.

j_gene,abundance,d_gene,v_gene,CDR3nt,CDR3aa
TRBJ2-1,many,TRBD2,TRBV7-2,TGTGCCAGCAGCTTAGCCCTAGCGGGAGGCGCCTACAATGAGCAGTTCTTC,CASSLALAGGAYNEQFF
TRBJ1-1,many,NA,TRBV5-1,TGCGCCAGCAGCTTGCGAGGGGACGGACAATATGAAGCTTTCTTT,CASSLRGDGQYEAFF
TRBJ1-5,NA,NA,TRBV20-1,TGCAGTGCTAGAGTAGGGGTCCAGCCCCAGCATTTT,CSARVGVQPQHF
TRBJ2-1,NA,TRBD2,TRBV20-1,TGCAGTGCTAGAGATATTAGCGGGACCAAAGAGCAGTTCTTC,CSARDISGTKEQFF
TRBJ1-2,many,TRBD1,TRBV25-1,TGTGCCAGCAGTGCCGGGACAGGGGAATGGAATGGCTACACCTTC,CASSAGTGEWNGYTF
TRBJ1-2,many,TRBD1,TRBV20-1,TGCAGTGCTGGTGGGGGGACAGGGCTCGCTAACTATGGCTACACCTTC,CSAGGGTGLANYGYTF
TRBJ2-6,many,NA,TRBV5-1,TGCGCCAGCAGCCAAAAGGGGGGGCCTGGGGCCAACGTCCTGACTTTC,CASSQKGGPGANVLTF
TRBJ2-4,NA,NA,TRBV6-6,TGTGCCAGCAGTTCCACCGCAGGGTTCCTAGCCAAAAACATTCAGTACTTC,CASSSTAGFLAKNIQYF
TRBJ2-2,many,NA,TRBV6-5,TGTGCCAGCAGTTACCCAGGGACCGGGGAGCTGTTTTTT,CASSYPGTGELFF
TRBJ2-1,many,NA,TRBV24-1,TGTGCCACCAGTGATTCCGGGACACAGTTCTTC,CATSDSGTQFF
TRBJ1-2,NA,NA,TRBV5-1,TGCGCCAGCAGCTCGGACACCTATGGCTACACCTTC,CASSSDTYGYTF
TRBJ1-3,many,TRBD1,TRBV6-1,TGTGCCAGCAGACCCACCGGGACAGGGGGCTCTGGAAACACCATATATTTT,CASRPTGTGGSGNTIYF
TRBJ2-1,NA,NA,TRBV20-1,TGCAGTGCTACGGGACAAACCTACAATGAGCAGTTCTTC,CSATGQTYNEQFF
TRBJ2-2,NA,TRBD2,TRBV20-1,TGCAGTGCTAGAGTAGCGGGAGGGAACACCGGGGAGCTGTTTTTT,CSARVAGGNTGELFF
TRBJ2-1,many,TRBD2,TRBV20-1,TGCAGTGCTTCGAGCGGGAGCACCATCTCCTACAATGAGCAGTTCTTC,CSASSGSTISYNEQFF
TRBJ2-7,NA,NA,TRBV6-1,TGTGCCAGCAGTCGCGACACGGCCGAGGACGAGCAGTACTTC,CASSRDTAEDEQYF
TRBJ1-2,many,NA,TRBV12-3/TRBV12-4,TGTGCCAGCAGCCTTGTGGGGGGAAGCGGTGGCTACACCTTC,CASSLVGGSGGYTF
TRBJ2-2,few,NA,TRBV20-1,TGCAGTGCTAGAGCCACACAGGGAACCGGGGAGCTGTTTTTT,CSARATQGTGELFF
TRBJ2-5,many,NA,TRBV12-3/TRBV12-4,TGTGCCAGCACCAAAGTCAAGGGGCGAGAGACCCAGTACTTC,CASTKVKGRETQYF
TRBJ2-5,many,NA,TRBV18,TGTGCCAGCTCACCCACTTTTGGGGATGTGGAAGAGACCCAGTACTTC,CASSPTFGDVEETQYF
TRBJ2-3,NA,TRBD2,TRBV20-1,TGCAGTGCTAGAGATCAGGCTAGCGGGACCGACACAGATACGCAGTATTTT,CSARDQASGTDTDTQYF
TRBJ2-1,many,TRBD1,TRBV12-3/TRBV12-4,TGTGCCAGCAGCGGACAGGGAGTGGTCAATGAGCAGTTCTTC,CASSGQGVVNEQFF
TRBJ1-6,many,NA,TRBV6-2/TRBV6-3,TGTGCCAGCAGTACCGACCGCGGCAGGGTATCACCCCTCCACTTT,CASSTDRGRVSPLHF